The 20 T cell receptor beta chains given below trace back to one sample, sequenced in a study of early T cells in non-severe SARS-CoV-2 infection. MiXCR, run by TCRdb on the 5' RACE reads, gives a single entry per CDR3 protein. The sample yields roughly 120,000 distinct CDR3 sequences, about 15% seen once. The sample comprised whole blood. The receptors derive from an adult who was a healthcare worker with PCR-confirmed SARS-CoV-2 infection or an uninfected control (not recorded which).

This clonotype was observed a handful of times. The chain links TRBV12-3 or TRBV12-4 to TRBJ2-3; possibly TRBD2 for D (6 bases). The CDR3 consists of 15 residues. V lost 6 bases, J lost 8 bases, and 21 bases lay in between. This CDR3 reads CASSPGTGERFTQYF. For the CDR3, the DNA is TGTGCCAGCAGCCCCGGGACTGGAGAACGATTTACGCAGTATTTT.

This clonotype has a count of ten or more. The V and J genes are TRBV27 and TRBJ2-3; 7 bases line up with TRBD1. J gave up 1 base and V 5 bases, and 3 bases lay outside the gene matches. The CDR3 is 14 amino acids. The germline V gene has CDR1 MNHEY and CDR2 SMNVEV (reference sequence). The CDR3 region has the DNA TGTGCCAGCAGTGACAGGGACGGCACAGATACGCAGTATTTT. This sequence encodes CASSDRDGTDTQYF.

This clonotype came up a few times. The chain joins TRBV4-2 to TRBJ2-1, with D hard to call. V was clipped by 5 bases and J by 9 bases, with 11 bases between them. This CDR3 comprises 12 residues. Germline V gene data show CDR1 as LGHNA and CDR2 as YNFKEQ. The CDR3 nucleotides read TGTGCCAGCAGCATACAACGTAGTGAGCAGTTCTTC. It codes for CASSIQRSEQFF.

This rearrangement joins TRBV5-1 to TRBJ2-3; the match to TRBD1 covers 12 bases. V lost 4 bases, J lost 4 bases, and 4 bases stayed unmatched. CDR1 and CDR2 from the germline V gene are SGHRS and YFSETQ. This CDR3 is 15 amino acids long. The CDR3 sequence: CASSRDRGLADTQYF. CDR3 nucleotides: TGCGCCAGCAGCAGGGACAGGGGGCTGGCAGATACGCAGTATTTT.

The chain joins TRBV12-3 or TRBV12-4 to TRBJ2-3; D perhaps matches TRBD1 (8 bases). V lost 6 bases to trimming and J lost 3 bases, with 16 bases between them. The CDR3 loop spans 15 amino acids. CDR3 bases: TGTGCCAGCAGCCACAGGGGGGGCGGGACAGATACGCAGTATTTT. This gives the protein CASSHRGGGTDTQYF.

This chain links TRBV5-4 with TRBJ2-2; TRBD1 or TRBD2 may be the D gene (5 bases each). Germline CDR1 is SGHNT and CDR2 is YYREEE (reference sequence). V was cut by 4 bases and J by 2 bases, with 18 bases left in between. The CDR3 is made up of 17 amino acids. The CDR3 here is CASSRIAGTGNTGELFF. CDR3 DNA sequence: TGTGCCAGCAGCCGGATAGCCGGGACGGGTAACACCGGGGAGCTGTTTTTT.

V gene TRBV3-1 combines with J gene TRBJ1-1, with D unclear. This CDR3 is built from 12 residues. Per the germline V gene, CDR1 is LGHDT and CDR2 is YNNKEL (reference sequence). Deletions cut 0 bases from V and 13 bases from J, with 12 bases between. The CDR3 sequence: CASSQDSGVGFF. Here the CDR3 DNA reads TGTGCCAGCAGCCAAGATTCCGGGGTTGGTTTCTTT.

This clonotype was counted ten times or more. V is TRBV29-1 and J is TRBJ1-1; D is undetermined. This CDR3 is built from 11 residues. CDR1 and CDR2 (germline): SQVTM, ANQGSEA. The V and J ends lost 6 bases and 0 bases respectively, with 5 bases between them. The DNA for the CDR3 is TGCAGCGTGGCAGTGAACACTGAAGCTTTCTTT. Translating it yields CSVAVNTEAFF.

The V gene is TRBV6-1, the J gene TRBJ2-4; a possible D gene is TRBD2 (5 bases). Trimming removed 8 bases at V and 0 bases at J, with 14 bases between. In germline, CDR1 is MNHNS, CDR2 SASEGT. The CDR3 consists of 15 residues. CDR3 sequence (DNA): TGTGCCAGCGCTCCCATGGAGGTAGCCAAAAACATTCAGTACTTC. Its protein product is CASAPMEVAKNIQYF.

The chain carries TRBV20-1 and TRBJ1-4; unclear D gene. Germline-derived CDR1 and CDR2 are DFQATT and SNEGSKA (reference sequence). Trimming removed 6 bases from V and 4 bases from J, with 18 bases in between. The CDR3 has 15 residues. CDR3 sequence (DNA): TGCAGTGCAAGGAGGCAACCTTTGGGTAATGAAAAACTGTTTTTT. Its protein is CSARRQPLGNEKLFF.

The V gene is TRBV7-6, the J gene TRBJ1-4; 11 nucleotides line up with TRBD1. The trim removed 4 bases at V and 0 bases at J, leaving 1 base unmatched. Germline CDR1 is SGHVS and CDR2 is FNYEAQ. The CDR3 length is 16 residues. CDR3 bases: TGTGCCAGCAGCTCGGGACAGGGGGCAACTAATGAAAAACTGTTTTTT. Its protein product is CASSSGQGATNEKLFF.

The genes are TRBV7-3 and TRBJ1-1; D uncertain. This CDR3 is 16 amino acids long. V gave up 5 bases and J gave up 1 base, with 17 bases separating them. Germline loops: CDR1 SGHTA, CDR2 FQGTGA. The CDR3, as DNA: TGTGCCAGCAGCCAAAACCCGCCCCCAGGGAACACTGAAGCTTTCTTT. It translates to CASSQNPPPGNTEAFF.

There are many counts of this clonotype. This chain connects TRBV15 to TRBJ1-1; no reliable D call. Germline values: CDR1 LNHNV, CDR2 YYDKDF (reference sequence). V shed 3 bases and J shed 1 base, with 3 bases lying between them. The CDR3 totals 12 residues. The CDR3 region is CATSRENTEAFF. CDR3 nucleotide sequence: TGTGCCACCAGCAGGGAGAACACTGAAGCTTTCTTT.

The chain couples TRBV11-3 to TRBJ2-2, with D maybe TRBD2 (6 bases). Looked up from germline, CDR1 is SGHNT and CDR2 is YENEEA. This CDR3 contains 15 residues. V lost 1 base and J lost 4, with 10 bases in between. The CDR3 sequence: CASSLAEGFTGELFF. The CDR3 DNA is TGTGCCAGCAGCTTAGCGGAGGGGTTCACCGGGGAGCTGTTTTTT.

Only a few counts were recorded for this clonotype. The chain couples TRBV7-9 to TRBJ2-3, with a tentative D call TRBD1 (5 bases). Germline assignment: CDR1 SEHNR and CDR2 FQNEAQ (reference sequence). The CDR3 has 14 amino acids. Trimming shortened V by 5 bases and J by 2 bases, and 11 bases separated the two germline ends. The CDR3 coding sequence is TGTGCCAGCAGCATTGGGGCGTACACAGATACGCAGTATTTT. Translating gives CASSIGAYTDTQYF.

The table lists this clonotype with a count of one. The chain carries TRBV12-3 or TRBV12-4 and TRBJ1-2, with 8 bases aligning to TRBD1. The junction had 2 bases not matched to a gene; V was cut back by 0 bases and J by 8 bases. The CDR3 runs 13 residues. CDR3 DNA: TGTGCCAGCAGTTTAGCAACAGGGGGAGGCTACACCTTC. This translates into CASSLATGGGYTF.

There are a few counts of this clonotype. The genes are TRBV10-3 and TRBJ2-3, with a weak D call TRBD2 (6 bases). The CDR3 spans 15 residues. V lost 8 bases to trimming and J lost 4 bases, with 19 bases between them. Germline V CDR1 and CDR2: ENHRY, SYGVKD. The CDR3 region is CAIGSTAGNADTQYF. The CDR3 DNA reads as TGTGCCATCGGTTCGACTGCGGGGAACGCAGATACGCAGTATTTT.

The CDR3, as DNA: TGCGCCAGCAGCTTGGACAGGAAAAACATTCAGTACTTC. This encodes CASSLDRKNIQYF. The chain has TRBV5-1 and TRBJ2-4; D is possibly TRBD1 (5 bases). Trimming stripped 0 bases from V and 4 bases from J, with 5 bases between. Germline assignment: CDR1 SGHRS and CDR2 YFSETQ. The CDR3 covers 13 residues.

This clonotype was seen a few times. The V call is TRBV7-3, the J call TRBJ2-5; D not certain. Germline assignment: CDR1 SGHTA and CDR2 FQGTGA. Trimming took off 5 bases at V and 0 bases at J, with 7 bases between the two ends. The CDR3 totals 13 residues. Here the CDR3 DNA reads TGTGCCAGCAGCATGGACCACCAAGAGACCCAGTACTTC. Translated, it gives CASSMDHQETQYF. Full variable domain (remainder filled in from reference TRBV7-3 and TRBJ2-5): GAGVSQTPSNKVTEKGKYVELRCDPISGHTALYWYRQSLGQGPEFLIYFQGTGAADDSGLPNDRFFAVRPEGSVSTLKIQRTERGDSAVYLCASSMDHQETQYFGPGTRLLVL.

The sample holds many counts of this clonotype. V gene TRBV12-3 or TRBV12-4 combines with J gene TRBJ2-5, with a possible D match to TRBD1 (5 bases). The CDR3 consists of 14 residues. The ends were cut back, 1 base at V and 7 bases at J, with 13 bases in the middle. The CDR3 coding sequence is TGTGCCAGCAGTTTAGGGCCGGGCAGGGTGACCCAGTACTTC. This encodes CASSLGPGRVTQYF.